This record covers a single T cell receptor beta chain. The data belong to a study of OX40 agonist ivuxolimab in advanced cancers. TCRdb's table, derived via immunoSEQ multiplex PCR, lists solely in-frame clones and lacks some. The repertoire holds about 99,000 clones, with around 90% as singletons. With 0 bases removed from V and 7 bases from J, the gap between germline ends came to 11 bases. This CDR3 contains 14 residues. Germline-derived CDR1 and CDR2 are SGHDT and YYEEEE. Sample: CD4+ or CD8+ T cells sorted from blood, taken in a trial of the OX40 agonist ivuxolimab. The clonotype originates from an adult with an advanced solid tumor such as melanoma, head and neck, liver or kidney cancer. The chain uses TRBV5-6 and TRBJ1-5, with D perhaps TRBD1 (6 bases). The CDR3 loop is CASSLGQALQPQHF. For the CDR3, the DNA is TGTGCCAGCAGCTTGGGACAGGCTCTCCAGCCCCAGCATTTT.